The 13 T cell receptor beta chains given below trace back to one sample, sequenced in a study of T cells in localized non-small cell lung cancer (TCRdb year 2020). The method was the immunoSEQ multiplex PCR assay. Drawn from immuneACCESS, this table holds only the in-frame rearrangements with V and J called that TCRdb kept. Clones are partly lost; checked studies trace under half to an unresolved V gene and leave the rest unexplained. The sample contains around 69,000 clones, under 90% of them found a single time. The top ten hold under 2% of the sample. The starting material was peripheral blood, obtained before any cancer treatment. These receptors were obtained from a woman aged 40-69 years with stage I lung adenocarcinoma.

V usage is TRBV5-1 and J usage is TRBJ1-5; D is possibly TRBD1 (6 bases). V lost 0 bases, J lost 7 bases, and 8 bases lay in between. Germline values: CDR1 SGHRS, CDR2 YFSETQ. The CDR3 has 13 residues. The chain's CDR3 is CASSLEGGQPQHF. The CDR3 coding sequence is TGCGCCAGCAGCTTGGAGGGGGGGCAGCCCCAGCATTTT.

The J gene is TRBJ1-3, the V gene TRBV4-3, with D unresolved. The CDR3 sequence is 13 residues long. The germline V gene encodes CDR1 LGHNA and CDR2 YSLEER. The ends were cut back, 1 base at V and 10 bases at J, with 11 bases in the middle. CDR3 sequence: CASSQAVGETIYF. CDR3 sequence (DNA): TGCGCCAGCAGCCAAGCGGTCGGGGAAACCATATATTTT.

The chain couples TRBV28 to TRBJ1-1, with D perhaps TRBD1 (5 bases). Trimming pared 2 bases from V and 4 bases from J, leaving 8 bases between. There are 13 residues in the CDR3. In germline, CDR1 is MDHEN, CDR2 SYDVKM. CDR3 loop: CASSLGRVTEAFF. In nucleotides, the CDR3 is TGTGCCAGCAGTTTAGGCAGGGTCACTGAAGCTTTCTTT.

This chain uses TRBV9 with TRBJ2-5; D is uncertain. The CDR3 consists of 14 residues. Germline-derived CDR1 and CDR2 are SGDLS and YYNGEE. Trimming left V 3 bases short and J 6 bases short, with 15 bases between. The chain's CDR3 is CASSEGDSSKTQYF. The DNA of the CDR3 is TGTGCCAGCAGCGAGGGTGACTCGTCGAAGACCCAGTACTTC.

The chain recombines TRBV11-3 with TRBJ2-5; 10 bases line up with TRBD1. The junction had 10 bases not matched to a gene; V was cut back by 11 bases and J by 4 bases. The CDR3 consists of 14 residues. CDR1 and CDR2 from the germline V gene are SGHNT and YENEEA. The CDR3 nucleotides are TGTGCCGGCAAGGGACAGGGGCCTTCAGAGACCCAGTACTTC. Amino acids: CAGKGQGPSETQYF.

The chain links TRBV6-5 to TRBJ1-6, with 10 bases fitting TRBD1. The CDR3 is 15 residues long. Trimming cost V 5 bases and J 7 bases; bases outside gene matches: 5. Germline loops: CDR1 MNHEY, CDR2 SVGAGI. As DNA, the CDR3 is TGTGCCAGCAGTAAGCAGGGACAGGGGAATTCACCCCTCCACTTT. Translated, it gives CASSKQGQGNSPLHF.

The chain combines TRBV11-1 with TRBJ2-7; 7 bases map to TRBD1. The CDR3 has 15 residues. J gave up 3 bases and V 5 bases, and 10 bases lay outside the gene matches. Germline CDR1 SGHAT, CDR2 FQDESV (reference sequence). The CDR3 region has the DNA TGTGCCAGCAGCCAAGGACAGGCCTCCTTCTACGAGCAGTACTTC. Protein: CASSQGQASFYEQYF.

The rearrangement joins TRBV5-8 to TRBJ2-7; 7 bases match TRBD1. V gave up 4 bases and J gave up 2 bases; unmatched junction bases: 3. This CDR3 region has 13 residues. Looked up from germline, CDR1 is SGHTS and CDR2 is YDEGEE. Written as DNA, the CDR3 is TGTGCCAGCAGCGCGACAGGGACCTACGAGCAGTACTTC. It translates to CASSATGTYEQYF.

The gene calls are TRBV19 and TRBJ1-2; D is possibly TRBD1 (5 bases). The length of the CDR3 is 14 residues. Germline V lookup: CDR1 LNHDA, CDR2 SQIVND (reference sequence). The V gene lost 8 bases and the J gene lost 8 bases, with 21 bases spanning the gap. CDR3 in DNA: TGTGCCAGTCGGATAGGGGAGGGGCGGAACGGCTACACCTTC. It codes for CASRIGEGRNGYTF.

The rearrangement joins TRBV18 to TRBJ2-4, with a tentative D call TRBD1 (7 bases). The CDR3 covers 20 residues. Trimming removed 2 bases from V and 3 bases from J, with 26 bases in between. From germline, CDR1 is KGHSH and CDR2 LQKENI. CDR3 sequence (DNA): TGTGCCAGCTCACCAGGGGTTGGCCAGGGGGGAAATTTCGTCAAAAACATTCAGTACTTC. It codes for CASSPGVGQGGNFVKNIQYF.

The chain uses TRBV4-2 and TRBJ2-2; TRBD1 matches at 9 bases. CDR3 length equals 18 residues. Germline V gives CDR1 LGHNA, CDR2 YNFKEQ. The J segment lost 6 bases and the V segment lost 0 bases, leaving 11 bases of the junction unmatched. CDR3 amino acids: CASSQENGQGRRAGELFF. CDR3 DNA: TGTGCCAGCAGCCAAGAGAACGGACAGGGGAGAAGGGCCGGGGAGCTGTTTTTT.

This sequence joins TRBV28 and TRBJ2-5; possibly TRBD2 for D (5 bases). Trimming took off 3 bases at V and 5 bases at J, with 16 bases between the two ends. Germline V gene data show CDR1 as MDHEN and CDR2 as SYDVKM. The CDR3 contains 15 residues. The CDR3 sequence is CASSFSVRASETQYF. The CDR3 DNA reads as TGTGCCAGCAGTTTTAGCGTCCGGGCGTCGGAGACCCAGTACTTC.

This rearrangement joins TRBV10-3 to TRBJ1-1, with TRBD1 matching over 11 bases. The germline V gene has CDR1 ENHRY and CDR2 SYGVKD. Germline trimming cut 8 bases from V and 0 bases from J; bases unmatched to any gene: 2. The CDR3 consists of 14 residues. In DNA form, the CDR3 reads TGTGCCATCGGGACAGGGGGACTGAACACTGAAGCTTTCTTT. Its protein is CAIGTGGLNTEAFF.